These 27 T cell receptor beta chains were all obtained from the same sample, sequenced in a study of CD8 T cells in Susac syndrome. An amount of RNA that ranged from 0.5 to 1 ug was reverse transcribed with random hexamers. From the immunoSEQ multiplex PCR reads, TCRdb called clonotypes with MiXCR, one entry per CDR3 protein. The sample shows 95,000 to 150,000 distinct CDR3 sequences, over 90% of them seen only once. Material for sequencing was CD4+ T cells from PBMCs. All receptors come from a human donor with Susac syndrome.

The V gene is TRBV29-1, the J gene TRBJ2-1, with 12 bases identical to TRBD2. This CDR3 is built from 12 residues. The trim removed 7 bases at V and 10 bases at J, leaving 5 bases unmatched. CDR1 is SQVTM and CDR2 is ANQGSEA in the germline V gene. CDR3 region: CSGLAGVEEQFF. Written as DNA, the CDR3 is TGCAGCGGACTAGCGGGAGTAGAGGAGCAGTTCTTC.

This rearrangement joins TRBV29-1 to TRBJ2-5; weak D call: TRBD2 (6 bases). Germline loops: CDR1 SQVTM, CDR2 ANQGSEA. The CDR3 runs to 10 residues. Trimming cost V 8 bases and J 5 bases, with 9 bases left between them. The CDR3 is CSSGGETQYF. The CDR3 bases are TGCAGCTCCGGGGGTGAGACCCAGTACTTC.

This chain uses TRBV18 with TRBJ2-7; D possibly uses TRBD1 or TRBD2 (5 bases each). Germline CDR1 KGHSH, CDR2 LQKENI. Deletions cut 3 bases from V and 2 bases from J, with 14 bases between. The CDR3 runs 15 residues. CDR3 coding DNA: TGTGCCAGCTCACCGAATCCCGGGACCACCTACGAGCAGTACTTC. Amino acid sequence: CASSPNPGTTYEQYF.

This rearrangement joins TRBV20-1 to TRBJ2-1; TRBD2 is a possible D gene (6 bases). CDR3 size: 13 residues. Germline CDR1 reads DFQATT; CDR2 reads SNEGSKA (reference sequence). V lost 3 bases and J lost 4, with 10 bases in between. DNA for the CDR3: TGCAGTGCTAGCGGGAGCAAGTACAATGAGCAGTTCTTC. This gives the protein CSASGSKYNEQFF.

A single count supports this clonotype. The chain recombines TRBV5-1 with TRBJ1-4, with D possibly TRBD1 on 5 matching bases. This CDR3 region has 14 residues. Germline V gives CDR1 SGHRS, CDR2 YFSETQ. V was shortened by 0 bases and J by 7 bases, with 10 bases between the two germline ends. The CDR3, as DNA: TGCGCCAGCAGCTTGGACTTCGGGGGTGAAAAACTGTTTTTT. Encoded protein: CASSLDFGGEKLFF.

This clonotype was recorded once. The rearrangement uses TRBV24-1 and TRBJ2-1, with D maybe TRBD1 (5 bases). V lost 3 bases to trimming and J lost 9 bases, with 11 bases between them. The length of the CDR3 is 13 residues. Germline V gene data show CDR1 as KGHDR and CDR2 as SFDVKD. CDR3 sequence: CATSDQGHPEQFF. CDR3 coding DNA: TGTGCCACCAGTGATCAGGGTCACCCTGAGCAGTTCTTC.

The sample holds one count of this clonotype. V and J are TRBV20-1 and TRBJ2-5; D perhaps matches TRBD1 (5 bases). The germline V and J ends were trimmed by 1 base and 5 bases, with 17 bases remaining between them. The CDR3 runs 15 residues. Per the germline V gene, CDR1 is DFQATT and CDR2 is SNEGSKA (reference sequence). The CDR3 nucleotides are TGCAGTGCTAGAGTGCCCCAGGGCATTGCGGAGACCCAGTACTTC. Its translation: CSARVPQGIAETQYF.

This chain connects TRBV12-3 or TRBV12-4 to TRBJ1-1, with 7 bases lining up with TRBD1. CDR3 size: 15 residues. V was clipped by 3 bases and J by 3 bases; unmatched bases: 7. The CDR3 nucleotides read TGTGCCAGCAGTTTGACGACAGGGCGGCACACTGAAGCTTTCTTT. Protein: CASSLTTGRHTEAFF.

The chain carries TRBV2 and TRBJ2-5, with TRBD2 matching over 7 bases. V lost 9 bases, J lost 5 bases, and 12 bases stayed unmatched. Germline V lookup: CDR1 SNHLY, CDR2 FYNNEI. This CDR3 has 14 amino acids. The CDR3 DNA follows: TGTGCCAGTCTTATCCGGGAGGAGGGCGAGACCCAGTACTTC. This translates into CASLIREEGETQYF. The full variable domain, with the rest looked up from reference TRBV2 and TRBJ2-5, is EPEVTQTPSHQVTQMGQEVILRCVPISNHLYFYWYRQILGQKVEFLVSFYNNEISEKSEIFDDQFSVERPDGSNFTLKIRSTKLEDSAMYFCASLIREEGETQYFGPGTRLLVL.

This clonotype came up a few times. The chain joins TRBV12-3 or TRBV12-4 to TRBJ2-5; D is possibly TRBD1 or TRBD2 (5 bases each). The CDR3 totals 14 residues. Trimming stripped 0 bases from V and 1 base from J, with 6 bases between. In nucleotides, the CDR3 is TGTGCCAGCAGTTTAGCGGGGGTCCAAGAGACCCAGTACTTC. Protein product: CASSLAGVQETQYF.

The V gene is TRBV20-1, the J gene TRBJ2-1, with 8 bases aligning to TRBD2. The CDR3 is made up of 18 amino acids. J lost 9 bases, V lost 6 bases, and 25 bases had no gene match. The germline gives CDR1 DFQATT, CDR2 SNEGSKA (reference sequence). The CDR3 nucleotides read TGCAGTGCAATTCACCGGGGCAGTTTGGGCGGGAGGTCCGGTGAGCAGTTCTTC. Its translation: CSAIHRGSLGGRSGEQFF.

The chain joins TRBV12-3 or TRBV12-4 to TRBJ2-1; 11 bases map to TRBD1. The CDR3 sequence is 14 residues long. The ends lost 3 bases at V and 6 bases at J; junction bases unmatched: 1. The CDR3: CASSFGQGANEQFF. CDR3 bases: TGTGCCAGCAGTTTCGGACAGGGGGCCAATGAGCAGTTCTTC.

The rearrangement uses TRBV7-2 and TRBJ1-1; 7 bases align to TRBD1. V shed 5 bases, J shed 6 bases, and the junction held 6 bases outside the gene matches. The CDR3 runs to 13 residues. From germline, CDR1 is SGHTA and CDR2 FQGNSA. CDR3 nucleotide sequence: TGTGCCAGCAGCCCGACAGGGCGGTCTGAAGCTTTCTTT. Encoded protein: CASSPTGRSEAFF. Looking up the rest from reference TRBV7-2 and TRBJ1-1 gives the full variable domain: GAGVSQSPSNKVTEKGKDVELRCDPISGHTALYWYRQSLGQGLEFLIYFQGNSAPDKSGLPSDRFSAERTGGSVSTLTIQRTQQEDSAVYLCASSPTGRSEAFFGQGTRLTVV.

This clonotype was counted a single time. The CDR3 reads CSARDWGGAVQETQYF. CDR3 nucleotide sequence: TGCAGTGCTAGAGATTGGGGAGGGGCGGTCCAAGAGACCCAGTACTTC. The chain has TRBV20-1 and TRBJ2-5; 7 bases match TRBD2. The germline gives CDR1 DFQATT, CDR2 SNEGSKA (reference sequence). The V gene end was trimmed by 0 bases and the J gene end by 1 base; junction bases not matched to a gene: 8. The CDR3 is 16 residues long.

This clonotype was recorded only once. This CDR3 is CASSFTGSNQPQHF. For the CDR3, the DNA is TGTGCCAGCAGCTTTACAGGGAGCAATCAGCCCCAGCATTTT. The chain recombines TRBV5-4 with TRBJ1-5, with D perhaps matching TRBD1 (6 bases). Germline V gene lookup returns CDR1 SGHNT and CDR2 YYREEE (reference sequence). The V and J ends lost 2 bases and 1 base respectively, with 7 bases between them. The CDR3 spans 14 residues.

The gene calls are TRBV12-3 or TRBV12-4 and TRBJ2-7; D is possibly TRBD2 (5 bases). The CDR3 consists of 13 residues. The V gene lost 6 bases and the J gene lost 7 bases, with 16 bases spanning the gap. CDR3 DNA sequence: TGTGCCAGCAGACTGGACCCTACTAGGGAGCAGTACTTC. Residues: CASRLDPTREQYF.

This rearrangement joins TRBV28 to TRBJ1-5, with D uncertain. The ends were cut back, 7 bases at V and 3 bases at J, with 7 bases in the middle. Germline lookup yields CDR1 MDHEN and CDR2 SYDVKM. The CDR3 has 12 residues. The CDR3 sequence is CASTILNQPQHF. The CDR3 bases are TGTGCCAGCACAATCCTCAATCAGCCCCAGCATTTT.

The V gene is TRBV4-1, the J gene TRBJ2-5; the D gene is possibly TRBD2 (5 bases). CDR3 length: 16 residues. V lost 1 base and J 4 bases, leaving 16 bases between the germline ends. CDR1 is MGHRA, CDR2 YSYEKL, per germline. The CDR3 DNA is TGCGCCAGCAGCCAAGCAACGGAAGGCGCGGGAGAGACCCAGTACTTC. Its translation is CASSQATEGAGETQYF.

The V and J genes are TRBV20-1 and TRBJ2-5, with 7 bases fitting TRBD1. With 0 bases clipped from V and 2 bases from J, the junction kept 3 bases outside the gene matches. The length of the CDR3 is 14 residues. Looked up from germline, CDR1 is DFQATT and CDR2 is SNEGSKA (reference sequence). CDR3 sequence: CSARDLRGQETQYF. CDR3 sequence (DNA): TGCAGTGCTAGAGATCTCAGGGGGCAAGAGACCCAGTACTTC.

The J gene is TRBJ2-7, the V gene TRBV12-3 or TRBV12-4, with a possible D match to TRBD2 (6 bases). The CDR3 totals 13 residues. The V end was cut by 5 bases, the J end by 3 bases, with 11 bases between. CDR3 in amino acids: CASSISGSYEQYF. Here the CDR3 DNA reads TGTGCCAGCAGTATTAGCGGTAGCTACGAGCAGTACTTC.

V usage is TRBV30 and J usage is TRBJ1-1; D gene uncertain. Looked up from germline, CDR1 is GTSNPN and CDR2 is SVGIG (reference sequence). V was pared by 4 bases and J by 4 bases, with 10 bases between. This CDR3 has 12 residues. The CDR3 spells CAWNQRSTEAFF. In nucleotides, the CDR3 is TGTGCCTGGAACCAGCGGAGCACTGAAGCTTTCTTT.

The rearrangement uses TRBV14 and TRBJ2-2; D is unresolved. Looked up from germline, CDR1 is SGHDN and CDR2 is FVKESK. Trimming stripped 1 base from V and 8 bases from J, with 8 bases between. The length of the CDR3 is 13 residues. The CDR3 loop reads CASSQVTRGELFF. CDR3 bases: TGTGCCAGCAGCCAAGTTACGAGGGGGGAGCTGTTTTTT.

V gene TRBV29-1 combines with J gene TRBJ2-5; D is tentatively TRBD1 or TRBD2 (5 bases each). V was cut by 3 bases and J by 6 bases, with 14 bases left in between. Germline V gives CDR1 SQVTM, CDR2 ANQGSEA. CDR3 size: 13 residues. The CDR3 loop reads CSVDGVQGKTQYF. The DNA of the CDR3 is TGCAGCGTTGACGGGGTGCAGGGAAAGACCCAGTACTTC.

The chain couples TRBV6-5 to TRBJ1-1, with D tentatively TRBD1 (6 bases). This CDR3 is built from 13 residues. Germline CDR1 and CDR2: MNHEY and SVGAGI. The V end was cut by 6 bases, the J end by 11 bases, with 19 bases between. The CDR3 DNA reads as TGTGCCAGCAGCAGGTCGGGGGGCGGACCGGCTTTCTTT. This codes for CASSRSGGGPAFF.

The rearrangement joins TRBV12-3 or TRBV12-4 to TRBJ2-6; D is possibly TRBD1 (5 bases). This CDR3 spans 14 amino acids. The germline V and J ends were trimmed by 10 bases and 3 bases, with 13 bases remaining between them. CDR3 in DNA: TGTGCCACCGAGAAAGGGGATGGGGCCAACGTCCTGACTTTC. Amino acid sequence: CATEKGDGANVLTF.

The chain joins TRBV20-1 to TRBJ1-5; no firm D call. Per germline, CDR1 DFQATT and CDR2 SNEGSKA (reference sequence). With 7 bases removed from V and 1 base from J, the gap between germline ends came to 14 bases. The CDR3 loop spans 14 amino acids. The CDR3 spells CSVALGWSNQPQHF. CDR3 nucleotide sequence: TGCAGTGTGGCGTTGGGTTGGAGCAATCAGCCCCAGCATTTT.

The CDR3 here is CASSQEGVVRTEAFF. CDR3 coding DNA: TGCGCCAGCAGCCAAGAGGGGGTGGTTCGCACTGAAGCTTTCTTT. This sequence joins TRBV4-1 and TRBJ1-1; a weak D match, TRBD1 (5 bases). V dropped 0 bases and J dropped 4 bases, with 12 bases sitting between them. CDR3 length: 15 amino acids. Germline V CDR1 and CDR2: MGHRA, YSYEKL.